A single sample is the source of the 26 T cell receptor beta chains below, sequenced in a study of blood T cell repertoires in COVID-19. Sequenced by immunoSEQ multiplex PCR; TCRdb stores in-frame clones only, minus some. The data show a few hundred thousand clones, around 82% seen once. The sample taken for sequencing was peripheral blood. Receptor source: a woman older than 75 with acute or convalescent COVID-19.

V gene TRBV30 combines with J gene TRBJ1-5; D is possibly TRBD1 (5 bases). Germline assignment: CDR1 GTSNPN and CDR2 SVGIG (reference sequence). Between the trimmed V and J ends, which lost 0 bases and 6 bases, there was a span of 12 bases. CDR3 length: 14 residues. The CDR3, as DNA: TGTGCCTGGAGTGTAACAGGCGCGACTCAGCCCCAGCATTTT. This codes for CAWSVTGATQPQHF.

Concerning this clone: The junction departs from germline at one end; a sequencing error may be responsible. The chain employs TRBV29-1 and TRBJ2-1; a weak D match, TRBD2 (5 bases). CDR3 size: 13 residues. Germline assignment: CDR1 SQVTM and CDR2 ANQGSEA. CDR3: CSVKEGSGGEQFF. The DNA for the CDR3 is TGCAGCGTTAAAGAGGGAAGCGGAGGTGAGCAGTTCTTC.

The chain uses TRBV5-1 and TRBJ1-2, with 9 bases fitting TRBD1. Germline values: CDR1 SGHRS, CDR2 YFSETQ. The J segment lost 4 bases and the V segment lost 2 bases, leaving 9 bases of the junction unmatched. This CDR3 contains 16 residues. The CDR3 sequence: CASSLIAGQGSYGYTF. DNA of the CDR3: TGCGCCAGCAGCTTAATAGCGGGACAGGGAAGCTATGGCTACACCTTC.

CDR3 bases: TGTGCCAGCAGCCCCCAAGCGGGGTTACTTCAAGAGACCCAGTACTTC. This gives the protein CASSPQAGLLQETQYF. The chain joins TRBV11-3 to TRBJ2-5, with TRBD2 matching 7 bases. Germline assignment: CDR1 SGHNT and CDR2 YENEEA. The CDR3 totals 16 residues. V shed 5 bases, J shed 2 bases, and the junction held 11 bases outside the gene matches.

CDR3 amino acids: CASSLLSGADTQYF. CDR3 bases: TGTGCCAGCAGCCTCCTGTCGGGGGCAGATACGCAGTATTTT. The V call is TRBV7-9, the J call TRBJ2-3; D perhaps matches TRBD2 (6 bases). The CDR3 spans 14 residues. The V gene lost 5 bases and the J gene lost 4 bases, with 13 bases spanning the gap. The V gene's germline CDR1 is SEHNR and CDR2 FQNEAQ (reference sequence).

The CDR3 DNA reads as TGTGCCAGCATGGTCCGGGACAGGGGCTCCCAGCCCCAGCATTTT. Encoded protein: CASMVRDRGSQPQHF. This sequence joins TRBV6-6 and TRBJ1-5, with TRBD1 matching 10 bases. The CDR3 extends over 15 amino acids. Germline V gene data show CDR1 as MNHNY and CDR2 as SVGAGI (reference sequence). The junction had 10 bases not matched to a gene; V was cut back by 7 bases and J by 7 bases.

This rearrangement joins TRBV9 to TRBJ2-2; perhaps TRBD2 as D (6 bases). The CDR3 extends over 14 amino acids. The V gene's germline CDR1 is SGDLS and CDR2 YYNGEE. Trimming pared 4 bases from V and 1 base from J, leaving 8 bases between. CDR3 in amino acids: CASSHGGNTGELFF. CDR3 nucleotide sequence: TGTGCCAGCAGCCACGGGGGGAACACCGGGGAGCTGTTTTTT.

The chain uses TRBV7-6 and TRBJ1-1; no firm D call. The V gene lost 2 bases and the J gene lost 2 bases, with 6 bases spanning the gap. The CDR3 totals 13 residues. Germline V gene sequence: CDR1 SGHVS, CDR2 FNYEAQ. The CDR3 bases are TGTGCCAGCAGCTTAACGGGTAACACTGAAGCTTTCTTT. Amino acids: CASSLTGNTEAFF.

The chain employs TRBV9 and TRBJ1-1, with D uncertain. The germline CDR1 and CDR2 sequences are SGDLS and YYNGEE. The CDR3 sequence is 14 residues long. Trimming shortened V by 0 bases and J by 4 bases, and 10 bases separated the two germline ends. CDR3 sequence: CASSVAQFGTEAFF. The CDR3 nucleotides read TGTGCCAGCAGCGTAGCACAGTTCGGCACTGAAGCTTTCTTT. Variable domain in full (rest from reference TRBV9 and TRBJ1-1): DSGVTQTPKHLITATGQRVTLRCSPRSGDLSVYWYQQSLDQGLQFLIQYYNGEERAKGNILERFSAQQFPDLHSELNLSSLELGDSALYFCASSVAQFGTEAFFGQGTRLTVV.

V and J are TRBV6-2 or TRBV6-3 and TRBJ1-4, with 7 bases that match TRBD1. The CDR3 totals 13 residues. Germline V gene sequence: CDR1 MNHEY, CDR2 SVGEGT. The ends lost 6 bases at V and 6 bases at J; junction bases unmatched: 4. The DNA for the CDR3 is TGTGCCAGCAGCGGGACAGAGTATGAAAAACTGTTTTTT. Encoded protein: CASSGTEYEKLFF.

Points on this clone: At the DNA level, this CDR3 is encoded by other sequences in the same sample as well. The gene calls are TRBV12-3 or TRBV12-4 and TRBJ1-1; D call uncertain. The V and J ends lost 1 base and 5 bases respectively, with 8 bases between them. CDR3 length: 13 residues. CDR3 bases: TGTGCCAGCAGTTTAGGCGGGCGGACTGAAGCTTTCTTT. Amino acid sequence: CASSLGGRTEAFF.

V gene TRBV5-1 combines with J gene TRBJ2-3, with D maybe TRBD2 (6 bases). The CDR3 is 14 residues long. Germline CDR1 is SGHRS and CDR2 is YFSETQ. Trimming shortened V by 4 bases and J by 0 bases, and 9 bases separated the two germline ends. Here the CDR3 reads CASSMGTSTDTQYF. CDR3 coding DNA: TGCGCCAGCAGCATGGGGACTAGCACAGATACGCAGTATTTT. The whole variable domain, filled in from reference TRBV5-1 and TRBJ2-3, reads KAGVTQTPRYLIKTRGQQVTLSCSPISGHRSVSWYQQTPGQGLQFLFEYFSETQRNKGNFPGRFSGRQFSNSRSEMNVSTLELGDSALYLCASSMGTSTDTQYFGPGTRLTVL.

In this sample, this clone turned up a few times. The V and J genes are TRBV19 and TRBJ1-5; D gene ambiguous. There are 16 residues in the CDR3. CDR1 and CDR2 from the germline V gene are LNHDA and SQIVND (reference sequence). The V end lost 7 bases, the J end lost 0 bases, and 16 bases lay between the germline ends. This CDR3 is CASKVAQLDSNQPQHF. CDR3 nucleotide sequence: TGTGCCAGTAAGGTTGCGCAACTAGATAGCAATCAGCCCCAGCATTTT.

V gene TRBV27 combines with J gene TRBJ1-5; 9 bases map to TRBD1. The CDR3 has 14 amino acids. The ends lost 6 bases at V and 9 bases at J; junction bases unmatched: 9. Germline V gene sequence: CDR1 MNHEY, CDR2 SMNVEV (reference sequence). The CDR3 protein is CASSPGTGSGPQHF. The CDR3 nucleotides are TGTGCCAGCAGCCCCGGGACAGGGTCCGGGCCCCAGCATTTT.

The V gene is TRBV6-5, the J gene TRBJ1-5; TRBD1 aligns across 7 bases. CDR3 length: 15 residues. Germline loops: CDR1 MNHEY, CDR2 SVGAGI. V lost 5 bases, J lost 5 bases, and 9 bases stayed unmatched. The CDR3 bases are TGTGCCAGCAGTCCCGGGACAGATTTTTATCAGCCCCAGCATTTT. Amino acid sequence: CASSPGTDFYQPQHF.

V gene TRBV5-5 combines with J gene TRBJ1-4, with D perhaps TRBD1 (5 bases). In germline, CDR1 is SGHKS, CDR2 YYEKEE (reference sequence). The CDR3 runs to 17 residues. V was shortened by 0 bases and J by 8 bases, with 20 bases between the two germline ends. The CDR3 DNA is TGTGCCAGCAGCTTGGGCGTGAGTTCAGGGCAGGGAGAAAAACTGTTTTTT. Protein sequence: CASSLGVSSGQGEKLFF.

V and J are TRBV27 and TRBJ2-2; 16 bases are a match to TRBD2. The ends lost 9 bases at V and 4 bases at J; junction bases unmatched: 8. The length of the CDR3 is 17 residues. Germline values: CDR1 MNHEY, CDR2 SMNVEV (reference sequence). Here the CDR3 DNA reads TGTGCCAGGGGACTAGCGGGGGGGTCACGTTGCACCGGGGAGCTGTTTTTT. This gives the protein CARGLAGGSRCTGELFF.

The V call is TRBV3-1 (or the pseudogene TRBV3-2), the J call TRBJ2-1; TRBD2 might be the D (6 bases). The CDR3 is 14 amino acids. Germline V gives CDR1 LGHDT, CDR2 YNNKEL (reference sequence). Trimming cost V 5 bases and J 10 bases, with 18 bases left between them. The DNA for the CDR3 is TGTGCCAGCAGCAACCGCCGGGACTTCGGGGAGCAGTTCTTC. It specifies CASSNRRDFGEQFF.

V usage is TRBV11-2 and J usage is TRBJ2-3; D remains unclear. Between the trimmed V and J ends, which lost 1 base and 0 bases, there was a span of 5 bases. Germline V lookup: CDR1 SGHAT, CDR2 FQNNGV. This CDR3 is built from 14 residues. CDR3 DNA sequence: TGTGCCAGCAGCTTAGCCCGTAGCACAGATACGCAGTATTTT. As protein: CASSLARSTDTQYF.

The chain combines TRBV7-2 with TRBJ1-6; the match to TRBD1 covers 9 bases. V lost 8 bases, J lost 10 bases, and 6 bases stayed unmatched. The length of the CDR3 is 13 residues. Looked up from germline, CDR1 is SGHTA and CDR2 is FQGNSA. CDR3 nucleotide sequence: TGTGCCAGCTCGGACAGGGGTCTGTCACCCCTCCACTTT. Residues: CASSDRGLSPLHF.

The V call is TRBV7-3, the J call TRBJ1-2; TRBD1 matches at 10 bases. CDR1 is SGHTA, CDR2 FQGTGA, per germline. The CDR3 covers 15 residues. Germline trimming cut 5 bases from V and 5 bases from J; bases unmatched to any gene: 8. The CDR3 DNA follows: TGTGCCAGCAGCCAAAGACCGGGACAGGGGTATGGCTACACCTTC. Protein: CASSQRPGQGYGYTF.

V gene TRBV29-1 combines with J gene TRBJ1-1; a weak D match, TRBD1 (6 bases). Germline-derived CDR1 and CDR2 are SQVTM and ANQGSEA. V dropped 7 bases and J dropped 4 bases, with 16 bases sitting between them. This CDR3 is built from 13 residues. The CDR3 reads CSGRQATGTEAFF. CDR3 coding DNA: TGCAGCGGTCGACAGGCTACCGGCACTGAAGCTTTCTTT.

The chain combines TRBV18 with TRBJ1-1; D is unresolved. Germline V gives CDR1 KGHSH, CDR2 LQKENI. The CDR3 is 14 amino acids. The V gene lost 3 bases and the J gene lost 4 bases, with 12 bases spanning the gap. The CDR3 region is CASSPRDAATEAFF. The CDR3 region has the DNA TGTGCCAGCTCACCCCGGGATGCGGCCACTGAAGCTTTCTTT.

In its sample, this clone was seen a few times. This chain connects TRBV24-1 to TRBJ2-2; tentative D call: TRBD1 (7 bases). Trimming pared 0 bases from V and 4 bases from J, leaving 14 bases between. CDR3 length: 17 amino acids. Germline-derived CDR1 and CDR2 are KGHDR and SFDVKD. CDR3 DNA: TGTGCCACCAGTGATTTGGGGGGGACAGCTCTCACCGGGGAGCTGTTTTTT. This translates into CATSDLGGTALTGELFF.

The rearrangement uses TRBV5-1 and TRBJ2-3; the D is unclear. This CDR3 has 13 residues. V lost 2 bases and J lost 0, with 4 bases in between. The germline V gene encodes CDR1 SGHRS and CDR2 YFSETQ. CDR3 nucleotides: TGCGCCAGCAGCTTTCGGAGCACAGATACGCAGTATTTT. The encoded protein is CASSFRSTDTQYF.

A remark on this clone: Distinct nucleotide sequences in the sample also encode this CDR3. The V gene is TRBV6-5, the J gene TRBJ1-5; possible D gene TRBD1, 5 bases. The CDR3 runs 15 residues. Looked up from germline, CDR1 is MNHEY and CDR2 is SVGAGI. Deletions cut 0 bases from V and 1 base from J, with 7 bases between. The CDR3 protein is CASSYSRGSNQPQHF. The CDR3 nucleotides are TGTGCCAGCAGTTACTCAAGGGGCAGCAATCAGCCCCAGCATTTT.